A single T cell receptor (beta chain) is shown here with its context. Its antigen is unknown. TCRdb fed the reads into MiXCR, producing one record per CDR3 protein. The sample yields about 74,000 distinct CDR3 sequences, around 30% seen once. The CDR3 is made up of 14 amino acids. Trimming shortened V by 5 bases and J by 7 bases, and 18 bases separated the two germline ends. Germline values: CDR1 MNHEY, CDR2 SMNVEV (reference sequence). This entry belongs to a study of T cell repertoires in cytomegalovirus infection. V usage is TRBV27 and J usage is TRBJ2-7; no firm D call. The material sequenced was CD8+ T cells from cultured PBMCs, taken from culture after CMV antigen stimulation. This sequence originates from a human donor in good health (CMV status not recorded). Some clones in this sample may be carry-over from other donors' samples. This chain's CDR3 is CASSPSDPAREQYF. The CDR3, as DNA: TGTGCCAGCAGTCCCTCGGACCCCGCAAGGGAGCAGTACTTC.